Below, one T cell receptor (beta chain) is given with its context. It lacks a known antigen. There are no base qualities to consult, and no much larger clone falls within one base. This specimen belongs to a study of T-cell memory formation after mild COVID-19 (dated by TCRdb to the early 2020s). In the study overall: Most TCR sequence clusters were specific to one of the two donors. In two donors, T-cell clones that expanded and contracted after mild COVID-19 were followed by sequencing TCRalpha and TCRbeta repertoires longitudinally. The cohort was made up of two young adult volunteers, one female and one male, who were previously healthy. Paper-wide results and their limitations: Contracting CD4+ clones were found mainly in CM and EM memory subsets, while CD8+ clones were enriched in EMRA. Some responding clones were detected in pre-infection memory, suggesting pre-existing cross-reactive memory T cells joined the SARS-CoV-2 response. The study covered only a couple of mild cases, and larger cohorts including severe cases with pre-infection samples were considered necessary. Clones contracting from day 15 to 85 had balanced CD4/CD8 phenotypes, while a second wave expanding from day 15 to 37 was biased towards CD4+. The second-wave clones that peaked on day 37 were not confirmed to be SARS-CoV-2 specific.

Reads for this sample came from an Illumina NovaSeq 6000. cDNA libraries for TCRalpha and TCRbeta were prepared by 5'RACE using constant-segment primers, with sample barcodes and unique molecular identifiers added. RNA was extracted from every sample with Trizol reagent. Libraries were amplified in two PCR steps, with a second sample barcode and Illumina TruSeq adapters added in the second step. The libraries were sequenced on an Illumina NovaSeq using 2 x 150 bp paired-end reads. Processing in the source paper ran as follows. Demultiplexing of reads and collapsing into UMI-guided consensus sequences were performed with migec v1.2.7. Using mixcr v2.1.11, UMI consensuses were aligned to TRA and TRB V and J templates and then assembled into clonotypes. A clonotype was counted as expanded or contracted only when both edgeR and NoisET called the clonotype significant, with the noise models trained on biological replicates. For edgeR calls, the cutoffs were a false discovery rate-adjusted p below 0.01 and a log2 fold-change threshold of 1. As an exploratory analysis of dynamics, max-normalized trajectories of the 1000 most abundant clonotypes were examined by PCA with hierarchical clustering. Separately sequenced CD4+ and CD8+ repertoires were used to assign the CD4 or CD8 phenotype of responding clones. The public reads were quality trimmed at Q25 with fastp and then assembled into clones with MiXCR by TCRdb, keeping productive beta chains. A single entry per CDR3 protein holds the most common genes and DNA from its merged rows. TCRdb's processing, not the study's, gives the V and J calls here. The sample table shows 350,000 to 500,000 distinct CDR3 sequences, and 15% to 20% are seen once. The biggest ten clones account for around a fifth of the sample.

The CDR3 measures 12 amino acids from cysteine to phenylalanine. The retained sequence is limited to the CDR3, 36 bases, with the frame set at the first base. As encoded in the germline V gene, CDR1 is ENHRY while CDR2 is SYGVKD. V drops 0 bases and J drops 5 bases, leaving 4 bases in between. PBMCs were isolated by Ficoll-Paque density gradient centrifugation. The V and J segments used are TRBV10-3 and TRBJ2-5, with the D gene not confidently named. The sequence derives from a man between 18 and 29 years old who had mild COVID-19 (a few samples of this study predate the infection). The sample titles of this study are shuffled in the database, so cell type and time point are left out; the donor was told from shared clones. Sequenced input: PBMCs or a T cell subset sorted from them (not recorded which). CDR3 sequence: CAISESLETQYF. The nucleotides read TGTGCCATCAGTGAGTCGCTCGAGACCCAGTACTTC.